This TCR beta chain was identified in a study of shared clonotypes between healthy human individuals. Generated by immunoSEQ multiplex PCR, the TCRdb table keeps only in-frame clones and is missing some. This sample has about a million clones, with roughly 80% found just once. The junction had 5 bases not matched to a gene; V was cut back by 0 bases and J by 3 bases. Germline CDR1 reads LGHNA; CDR2 reads YNFKEQ. The CDR3 has 17 amino acids. The gene calls are TRBV4-2 and TRBJ2-4, with 10 bases lining up with TRBD2. The clonotype comes from a man younger than 35 in good health. Some clones in this sample may be carry-over from other donors' samples. The sequenced sample consisted of memory CD4+ T cells from PBMCs. Subset in this sample: CD45RA-negative fraction. The CDR3 loop is CASSQDWTSGVKNIQYF. In nucleotides, the CDR3 is TGTGCCAGCAGCCAAGATTGGACTAGCGGAGTCAAAAACATTCAGTACTTC.